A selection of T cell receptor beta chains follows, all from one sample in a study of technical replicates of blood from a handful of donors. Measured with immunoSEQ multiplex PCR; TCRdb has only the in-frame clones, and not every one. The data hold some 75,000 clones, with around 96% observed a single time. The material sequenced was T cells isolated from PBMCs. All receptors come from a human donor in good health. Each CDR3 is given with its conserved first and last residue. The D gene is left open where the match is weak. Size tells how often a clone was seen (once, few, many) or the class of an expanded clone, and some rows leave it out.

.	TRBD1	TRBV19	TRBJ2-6	TGTGCCAGTAGTCACAAACCCGGGACAGCAAGATCTGGGGCCAACGTCCTGACTTTC	CASSHKPGTARSGANVLTF
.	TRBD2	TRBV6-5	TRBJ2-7	TGTGCCAGCAGTTTGTCTAGCGGGAGCAAATACGAGCAGTACTTC	CASSLSSGSKYEQYF
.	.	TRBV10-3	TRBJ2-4	TGTGCCATCAGTGATTCTGTCTACATTCAGTACTTC	CAISDSVYIQYF
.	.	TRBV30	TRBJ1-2	TGTGCCTGGAGTGTACGCGGGGTGCATGGCTACACCTTC	CAWSVRGVHGYTF
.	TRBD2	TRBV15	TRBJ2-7	TGTGCCACCAGCAGAGATAGCGGGAGCACGTACGAGCAGTACTTC	CATSRDSGSTYEQYF
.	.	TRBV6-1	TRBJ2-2	TGTGCCAGCAGTGAAGCGCTAAGGGGCGGGGAGCTGTTTTTT	CASSEALRGGELFF
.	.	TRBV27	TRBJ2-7	TGTGCCAGCAGTTTTTCGGGGAAAACTCACGAGCAGTACTTC	CASSFSGKTHEQYF
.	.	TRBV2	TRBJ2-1	TGTGCCAGCAGTGACCAGGCGGGCTCCTACAATGAGCAGTTCTTC	CASSDQAGSYNEQFF
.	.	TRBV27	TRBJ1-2	TGTGCCAGCAGTTCCACAGGGAACTATGGCTACACCTTC	CASSSTGNYGYTF
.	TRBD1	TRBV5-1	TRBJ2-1	TGCGCCAGCAGCGTGGGACAGGGGGCGGATGAGCAGTTCTTC	CASSVGQGADEQFF
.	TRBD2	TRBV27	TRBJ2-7	TGTGCCAGCAGTTTAAGGGCCCAGCGGGAGTACGAGCAGTACTTC	CASSLRAQREYEQYF
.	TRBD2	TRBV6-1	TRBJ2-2	TGTGCCAGCAGAGTAACTAGCGGGAGCACCGGGGAGCTGTTTTTT	CASRVTSGSTGELFF
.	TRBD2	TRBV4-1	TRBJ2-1	TGCGCCAGCAGCCCTGAAACCCTAGCGGGAGGGTTCCAGTTCTTC	CASSPETLAGGFQFF
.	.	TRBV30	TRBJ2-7	TGTGCCTGGAGTGCCGCCTATTTCTACGAGCAGTACTTC	CAWSAAYFYEQYF
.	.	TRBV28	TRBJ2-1	TGTGCCAGCAGGAGGGAACCCTACAATGAGCAGTTCTTC	CASRREPYNEQFF
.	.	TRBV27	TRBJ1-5	TGTGCCAGCAGAGGAGGGACTAGCAATCAGCCCCAGCATTTT	CASRGGTSNQPQHF
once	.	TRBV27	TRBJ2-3	TGTGCCAGCATCCCAACAGGGCCCTCAACAGATACGCAGTATTTT	CASIPTGPSTDTQYF
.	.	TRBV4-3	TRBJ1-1	TGCGCCAGCAGCCAAGGGACAGTCTACACTGAAGCTTTCTTT	CASSQGTVYTEAFF
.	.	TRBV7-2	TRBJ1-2	TGTGCCAGCAGCTTCCCGGGAGTAGGGGGCTACACCTTC	CASSFPGVGGYTF
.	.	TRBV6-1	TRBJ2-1	TGTGCCAGCAGTGAACTGTGGAGCAATGAGCAGTTCTTC	CASSELWSNEQFF
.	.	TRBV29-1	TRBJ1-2	TGCAGCGTTGAACAGGGGAACTATGGCTACACCTTC	CSVEQGNYGYTF
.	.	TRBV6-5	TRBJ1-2	TGTGCCAGCAGTTCCCCGGCAGGGGCCTATGGCTACACCTTC	CASSSPAGAYGYTF
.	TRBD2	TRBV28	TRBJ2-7	TGTGCCAGTCTAGCGGGAAGTTCCTACGAGCAGTACTTC	CASLAGSSYEQYF
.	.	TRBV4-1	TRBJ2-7	TGCGCCAGCAGCCAAGATCGAGGGAGGTGGTCCTACGAGCAGTACTTC	CASSQDRGRWSYEQYF
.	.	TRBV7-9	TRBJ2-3	TGTGCCAGCAGCCCTACCTCGAGAACAGATACGCAGTATTTT	CASSPTSRTDTQYF
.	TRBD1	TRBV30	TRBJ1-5	TGTGCCTGGAGTATCGGGACAGGGGCCAATCAGCCCCAGCATTTT	CAWSIGTGANQPQHF
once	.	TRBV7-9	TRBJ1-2	TGTGCCAGCAGCTCGAATCAGGGTATCAACTATGGCTACACCTTC	CASSSNQGINYGYTF
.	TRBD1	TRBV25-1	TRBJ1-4	TGTGCCAGCAGTGCTCCCCGGACAGGCAATGAAAAACTGTTTTTT	CASSAPRTGNEKLFF
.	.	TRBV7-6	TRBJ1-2	TGTGCCAGCAGCCCGGCAGGGCCATATGGCTACACCTTC	CASSPAGPYGYTF
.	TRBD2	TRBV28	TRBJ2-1	TGTGCCAGCAGTCCCATCGGTCTAGCGGTTTTCAACAATGAGCAGTTCTTC	CASSPIGLAVFNNEQFF
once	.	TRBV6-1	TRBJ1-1	TGTGCCAGCAGTGCCCTGGGGGGGCTCGTGAACACTGAAGCTTTCTTT	CASSALGGLVNTEAFF
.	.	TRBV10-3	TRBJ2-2	TGTGCCATCAGTGAGTCTCACAGGACGGACACCGGGGAGCTGTTTTTT	CAISESHRTDTGELFF
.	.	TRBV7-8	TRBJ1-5	TGTGCCAGCAGCTTAGGGGGGGGCCCCAATCAGCCCCAGCATTTT	CASSLGGGPNQPQHF
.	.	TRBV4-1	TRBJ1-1	TGCGCCAGCAGCCAAGATGGGGGGGCAGCTTTCTTT	CASSQDGGAAFF
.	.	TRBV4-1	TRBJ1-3	TGCGCCAGCAGCCAAGATAATCTAATAGTTTTCTCTGGAAACACCATATATTTT	CASSQDNLIVFSGNTIYF
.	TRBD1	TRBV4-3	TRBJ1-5	TGCGCCAGCAGCTACGGACAGGGAGGCAATCAGCCCCAGCATTTT	CASSYGQGGNQPQHF